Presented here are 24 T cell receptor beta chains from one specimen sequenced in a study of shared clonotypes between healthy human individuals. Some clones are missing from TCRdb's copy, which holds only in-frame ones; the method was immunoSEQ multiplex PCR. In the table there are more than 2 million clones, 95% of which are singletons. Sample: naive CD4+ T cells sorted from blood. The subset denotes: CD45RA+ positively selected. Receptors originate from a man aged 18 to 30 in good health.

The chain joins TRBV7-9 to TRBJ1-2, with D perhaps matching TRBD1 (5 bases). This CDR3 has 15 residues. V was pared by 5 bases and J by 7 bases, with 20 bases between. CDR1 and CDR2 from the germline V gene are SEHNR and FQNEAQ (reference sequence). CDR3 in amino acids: CASSPLGAGKTGYTF. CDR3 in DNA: TGTGCCAGCAGCCCACTCGGGGCAGGGAAGACTGGCTACACCTTC.

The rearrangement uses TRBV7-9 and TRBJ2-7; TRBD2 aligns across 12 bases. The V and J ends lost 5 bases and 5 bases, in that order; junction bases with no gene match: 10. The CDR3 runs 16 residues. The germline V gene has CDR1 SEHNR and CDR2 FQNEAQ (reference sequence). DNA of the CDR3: TGTGCCAGCAGCCCCCCAAATAGGACTAGCGGGAACGAGCAGTACTTC. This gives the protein CASSPPNRTSGNEQYF.

The CDR3 loop is CASSPPGGARGYGYTF. CDR3 in DNA: TGTGCCAGCAGCCCCCCTGGGGGGGCGCGAGGCTATGGCTACACCTTC. This chain uses TRBV9 with TRBJ1-2, with D perhaps matching TRBD1 (6 bases). V dropped 4 bases and J dropped 4 bases, with 20 bases sitting between them. The CDR3 has 16 residues. CDR1 and CDR2 (germline): SGDLS, YYNGEE.

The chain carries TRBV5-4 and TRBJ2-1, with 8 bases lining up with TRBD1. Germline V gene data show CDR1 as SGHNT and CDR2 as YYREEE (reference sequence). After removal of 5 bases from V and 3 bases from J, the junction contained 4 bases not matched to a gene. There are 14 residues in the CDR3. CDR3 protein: CASRTGTGYNEQFF. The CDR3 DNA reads TGTGCCAGCAGAACCGGGACAGGCTACAATGAGCAGTTCTTC.

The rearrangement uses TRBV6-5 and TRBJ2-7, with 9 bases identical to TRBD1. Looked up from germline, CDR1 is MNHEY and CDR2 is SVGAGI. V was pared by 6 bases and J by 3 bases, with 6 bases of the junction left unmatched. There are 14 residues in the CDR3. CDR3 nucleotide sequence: TGTGCCAGCAGCCGCTTGGACAGGGGCTACGAGCAGTACTTC. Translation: CASSRLDRGYEQYF.

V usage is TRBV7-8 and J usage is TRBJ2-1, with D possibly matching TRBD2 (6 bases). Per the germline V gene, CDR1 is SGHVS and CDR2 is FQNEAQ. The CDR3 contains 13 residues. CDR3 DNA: TGTGCTGTCCGGCTAGCGTCCTACAATGAGCAGTTCTTC. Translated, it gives CAVRLASYNEQFF. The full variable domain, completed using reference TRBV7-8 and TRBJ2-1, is GAGVSQSPRYKVAKRGQDVALRCDPISGHVSLFWYQQALGQGPEFLTYFQNEAQLDKSGLPSDRFFAERPEGSVSTLKIQRTQQEDSAVYLCAVRLASYNEQFFGPGTRLTVL.

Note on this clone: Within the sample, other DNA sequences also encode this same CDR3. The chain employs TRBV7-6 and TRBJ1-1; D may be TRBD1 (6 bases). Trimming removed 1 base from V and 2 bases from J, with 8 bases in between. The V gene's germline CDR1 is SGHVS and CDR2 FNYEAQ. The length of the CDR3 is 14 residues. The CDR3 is CASSLGGLNTEAFF. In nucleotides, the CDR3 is TGTGCCAGCAGCTTAGGGGGGCTTAACACTGAAGCTTTCTTT.

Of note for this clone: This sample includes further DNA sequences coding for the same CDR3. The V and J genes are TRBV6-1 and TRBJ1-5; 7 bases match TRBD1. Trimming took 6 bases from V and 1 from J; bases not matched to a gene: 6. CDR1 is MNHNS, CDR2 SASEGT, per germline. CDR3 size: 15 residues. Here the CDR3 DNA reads TGTGCCAGCAGCCCCGGGACAGTGAGCAATCAGCCCCAGCATTTT. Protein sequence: CASSPGTVSNQPQHF.

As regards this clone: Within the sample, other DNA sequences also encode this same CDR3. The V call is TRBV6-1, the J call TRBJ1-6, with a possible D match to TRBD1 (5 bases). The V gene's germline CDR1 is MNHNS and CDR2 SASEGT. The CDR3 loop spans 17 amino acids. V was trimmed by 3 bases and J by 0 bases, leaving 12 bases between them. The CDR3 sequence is CASSDKGTSSYNSPLHF. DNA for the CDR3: TGTGCCAGCAGTGATAAGGGGACTAGCTCCTATAATTCACCCCTCCACTTT.

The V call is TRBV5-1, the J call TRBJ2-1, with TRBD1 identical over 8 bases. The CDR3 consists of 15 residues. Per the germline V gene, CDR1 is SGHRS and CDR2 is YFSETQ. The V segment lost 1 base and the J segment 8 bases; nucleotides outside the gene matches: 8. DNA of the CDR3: TGCGCCAGCAGCTTGAATTACGGGACAGGTGATGAGCAGTTCTTC. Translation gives CASSLNYGTGDEQFF.

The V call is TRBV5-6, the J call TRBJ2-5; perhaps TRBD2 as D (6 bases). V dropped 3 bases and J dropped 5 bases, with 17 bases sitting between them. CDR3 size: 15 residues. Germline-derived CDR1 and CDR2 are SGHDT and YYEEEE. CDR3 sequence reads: CASSYFTRGGETQYF. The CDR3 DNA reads TGTGCCAGCAGCTACTTTACCCGTGGGGGGGAGACCCAGTACTTC.

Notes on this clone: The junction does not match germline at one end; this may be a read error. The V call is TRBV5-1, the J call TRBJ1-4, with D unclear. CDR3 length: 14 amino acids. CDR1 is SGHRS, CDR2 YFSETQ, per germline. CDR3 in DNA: TGCGCCAGCAGTTTGGACCTTTCATATGAAAAACTGTTTTTT. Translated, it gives CASSLDLSYEKLFF.

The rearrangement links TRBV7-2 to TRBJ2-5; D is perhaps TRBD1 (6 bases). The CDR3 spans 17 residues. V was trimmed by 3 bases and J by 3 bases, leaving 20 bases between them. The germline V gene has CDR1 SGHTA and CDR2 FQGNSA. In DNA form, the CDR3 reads TGTGCCAGCAGCTTGGTTTCACTCCGGGACACCGAAGAGACCCAGTACTTC. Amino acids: CASSLVSLRDTEETQYF. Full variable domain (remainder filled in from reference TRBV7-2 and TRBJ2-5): GAGVSQSPSNKVTEKGKDVELRCDPISGHTALYWYRQSLGQGLEFLIYFQGNSAPDKSGLPSDRFSAERTGGSVSTLTIQRTQQEDSAVYLCASSLVSLRDTEETQYFGPGTRLLVL.

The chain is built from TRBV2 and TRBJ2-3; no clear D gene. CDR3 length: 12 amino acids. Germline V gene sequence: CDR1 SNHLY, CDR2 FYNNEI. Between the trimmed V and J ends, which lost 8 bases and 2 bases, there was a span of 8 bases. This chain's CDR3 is CASVLHTDTQYF. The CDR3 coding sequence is TGTGCCAGCGTGCTCCACACAGATACGCAGTATTTT. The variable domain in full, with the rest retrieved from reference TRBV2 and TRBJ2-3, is EPEVTQTPSHQVTQMGQEVILRCVPISNHLYFYWYRQILGQKVEFLVSFYNNEISEKSEIFDDQFSVERPDGSNFTLKIRSTKLEDSAMYFCASVLHTDTQYFGPGTRLTVL.

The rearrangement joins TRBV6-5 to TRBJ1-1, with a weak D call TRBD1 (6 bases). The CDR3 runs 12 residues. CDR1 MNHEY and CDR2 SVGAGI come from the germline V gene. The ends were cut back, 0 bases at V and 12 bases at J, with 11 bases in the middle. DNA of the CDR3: TGTGCCAGCAGTTACTCCGGACAGAAGACTTTCTTT. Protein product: CASSYSGQKTFF.

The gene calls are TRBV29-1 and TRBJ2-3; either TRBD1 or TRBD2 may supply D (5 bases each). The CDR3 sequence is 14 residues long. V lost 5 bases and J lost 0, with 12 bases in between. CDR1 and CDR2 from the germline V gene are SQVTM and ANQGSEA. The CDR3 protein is CSVKGTPSTDTQYF. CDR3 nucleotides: TGCAGCGTTAAGGGGACGCCTAGCACAGATACGCAGTATTTT.

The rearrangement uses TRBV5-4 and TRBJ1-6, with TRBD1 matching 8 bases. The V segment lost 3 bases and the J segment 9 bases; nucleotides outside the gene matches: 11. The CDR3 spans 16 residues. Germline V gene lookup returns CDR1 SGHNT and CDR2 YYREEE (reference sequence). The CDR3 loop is CASSSRTGRGSSPLHF. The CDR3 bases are TGTGCCAGCAGCTCCCGGACAGGGCGGGGGAGTTCACCCCTCCACTTT.

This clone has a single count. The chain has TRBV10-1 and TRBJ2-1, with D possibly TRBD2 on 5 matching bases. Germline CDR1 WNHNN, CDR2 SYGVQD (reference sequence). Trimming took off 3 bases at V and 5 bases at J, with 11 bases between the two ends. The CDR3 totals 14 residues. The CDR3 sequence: CASSDGGYNNEQFF. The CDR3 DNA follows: TGCGCCAGCAGTGATGGCGGGTATAACAATGAGCAGTTCTTC.

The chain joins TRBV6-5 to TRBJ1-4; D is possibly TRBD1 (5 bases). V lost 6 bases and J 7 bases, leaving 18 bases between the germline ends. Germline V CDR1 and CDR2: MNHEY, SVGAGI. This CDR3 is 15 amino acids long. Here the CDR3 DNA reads TGTGCCAGCAGCCCTGTGGGCCTTGGGGGTGAAAAACTGTTTTTT. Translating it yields CASSPVGLGGEKLFF.

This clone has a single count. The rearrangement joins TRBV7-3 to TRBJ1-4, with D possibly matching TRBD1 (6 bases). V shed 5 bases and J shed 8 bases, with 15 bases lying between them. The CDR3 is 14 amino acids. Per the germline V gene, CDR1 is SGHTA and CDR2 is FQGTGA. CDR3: CASSEGQLSEKLFF. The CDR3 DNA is TGTGCCAGCAGCGAAGGACAGCTTTCGGAAAAACTGTTTTTT.

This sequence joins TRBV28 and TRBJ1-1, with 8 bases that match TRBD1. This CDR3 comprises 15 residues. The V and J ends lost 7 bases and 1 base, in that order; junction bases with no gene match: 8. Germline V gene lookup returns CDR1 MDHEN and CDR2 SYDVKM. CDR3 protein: CASIPRGRKNTEAFF. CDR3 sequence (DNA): TGTGCCAGCATCCCCAGGGGGCGAAAGAACACTGAAGCTTTCTTT.

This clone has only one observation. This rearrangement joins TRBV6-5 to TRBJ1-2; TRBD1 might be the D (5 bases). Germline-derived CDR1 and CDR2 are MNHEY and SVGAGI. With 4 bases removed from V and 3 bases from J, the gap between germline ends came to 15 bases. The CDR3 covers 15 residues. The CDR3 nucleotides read TGTGCCAGCAGTTCCCGGGACCGAGAGCACTATGGCTACACCTTC. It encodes CASSSRDREHYGYTF.

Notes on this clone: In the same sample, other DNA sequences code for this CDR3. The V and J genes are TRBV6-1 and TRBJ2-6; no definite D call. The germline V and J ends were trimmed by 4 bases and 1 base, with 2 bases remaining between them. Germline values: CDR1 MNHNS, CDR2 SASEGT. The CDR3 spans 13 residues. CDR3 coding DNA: TGTGCCAGCAGTGTGTCTGGGGCCAACGTCCTGACTTTC. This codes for CASSVSGANVLTF.

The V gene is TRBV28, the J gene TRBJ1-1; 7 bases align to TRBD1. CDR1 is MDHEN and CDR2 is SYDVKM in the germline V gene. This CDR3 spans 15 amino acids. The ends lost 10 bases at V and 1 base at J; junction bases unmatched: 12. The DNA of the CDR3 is TGTGCCACAAAACCCTCAGGGGACAGGAACACTGAAGCTTTCTTT. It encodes CATKPSGDRNTEAFF. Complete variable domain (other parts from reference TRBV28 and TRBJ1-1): DVKVTQSSRYLVKRTGEKVFLECVQDMDHENMFWYRQDPGLGLRLIYFSYDVKMKEKGDIPEGYSVSREKKERFSLILESASTNQTSMYLCATKPSGDRNTEAFFGQGTRLTVV.